This is a list of T cell receptor beta chains from one sample in a study of blood T cell repertoires in COVID-19. Sequenced by immunoSEQ multiplex PCR; TCRdb stores in-frame clones only, minus some. The table records under 15,000 clones, over 60% of them present only once. Material: peripheral blood. The receptors were sampled from a man aged 55 to 69 with COVID-19, enrolled during active disease. Each CDR3 is given with its conserved first and last residue. D genes are given only for firm matches. Part of the rows lack a size; the others show once, few, many or a class for expanded clones.

clone_size: few
j_call: TRBJ2-2
d_call: TRBD2
v_call: TRBV3-1/TRBV3-2
cdr3_aa: CASSRRTSGATGELFF
cdr3_nt: TGTGCCAGCAGCCGACGGACTAGCGGGGCCACCGGGGAGCTGTTTTTT

clone_size: NA
j_call: TRBJ2-1
d_call: NA
v_call: TRBV7-2
cdr3_aa: CASSLLGRPLGNEQFF
cdr3_nt: TGTGCCAGCAGCTTACTTGGGAGGCCGTTGGGGAATGAGCAGTTCTTC

clone_size: NA
j_call: TRBJ2-2
d_call: NA
v_call: TRBV6-5
cdr3_aa: CASSYSTGGAGELFF
cdr3_nt: TGTGCCAGCAGTTACTCGACCGGAGGGGCCGGGGAGCTGTTTTTT

clone_size: medium-sized
j_call: TRBJ2-7
d_call: NA
v_call: TRBV30
cdr3_aa: CAWSRERYEQYF
cdr3_nt: TGTGCCTGGAGTCGGGAGCGCTACGAGCAGTACTTC

clone_size: NA
j_call: TRBJ2-5
d_call: TRBD2
v_call: TRBV6-1
cdr3_aa: CASSELAGGPQETQYF
cdr3_nt: TGTGCCAGCAGTGAATTGGCGGGGGGACCTCAAGAGACCCAGTACTTC

clone_size: NA
j_call: TRBJ2-7
d_call: NA
v_call: TRBV2
cdr3_aa: CASSEPPGDEQYF
cdr3_nt: TGTGCCAGCAGTGAACCCCCGGGTGACGAGCAGTACTTC

clone_size: NA
j_call: TRBJ2-1
d_call: NA
v_call: TRBV6-4
cdr3_aa: CASSPDINLNEQFF
cdr3_nt: TGTGCCAGCAGTCCAGATATCAACCTCAATGAGCAGTTCTTC

clone_size: NA
j_call: TRBJ2-7
d_call: NA
v_call: TRBV6-6
cdr3_aa: CASEGTKTYEQYF
cdr3_nt: TGTGCCAGCGAAGGGACAAAGACCTACGAGCAGTACTTC

clone_size: NA
j_call: TRBJ1-2
d_call: TRBD1
v_call: TRBV9
cdr3_aa: CASSPTGVNYGYTF
cdr3_nt: TGTGCCAGCAGTCCTACAGGGGTTAACTATGGCTACACCTTC

clone_size: NA
j_call: TRBJ2-7
d_call: NA
v_call: TRBV12-1
cdr3_aa: CASSSGGADEQYF
cdr3_nt: TGTGCCAGCAGCTCGGGAGGGGCGGACGAGCAGTACTTC

clone_size: NA
j_call: TRBJ2-5
d_call: NA
v_call: TRBV27
cdr3_aa: CASSPRRERETQYF
cdr3_nt: TGTGCCAGCAGTCCCCGCCGGGAGCGAGAGACCCAGTACTTC

clone_size: NA
j_call: TRBJ1-1
d_call: TRBD1
v_call: TRBV2
cdr3_aa: CASSAFTGGTEAFF
cdr3_nt: TGTGCCAGCAGTGCCTTCACAGGGGGGACTGAAGCTTTCTTT

clone_size: NA
j_call: TRBJ2-1
d_call: TRBD2
v_call: TRBV5-4
cdr3_aa: CASSSGTSVYNEQFF
cdr3_nt: TGTGCCAGCAGTTCCGGGACTAGCGTTTACAATGAGCAGTTCTTC

clone_size: NA
j_call: TRBJ1-5
d_call: NA
v_call: TRBV18
cdr3_aa: CASSPAAGHNQPQHF
cdr3_nt: TGTGCCAGCTCACCGGCGGCAGGACACAATCAGCCCCAGCATTTT

clone_size: NA
j_call: TRBJ2-3
d_call: TRBD2
v_call: TRBV9
cdr3_aa: CASSVEGLAGDGTQYF
cdr3_nt: TGTGCCAGCAGCGTAGAGGGGCTAGCGGGGGACGGTACGCAGTATTTT

clone_size: NA
j_call: TRBJ2-1
d_call: TRBD2
v_call: TRBV7-2
cdr3_aa: CASSLIAGGPYNEQFF
cdr3_nt: TGTGCCAGCAGCTTGATAGCGGGAGGCCCCTACAATGAGCAGTTCTTC

clone_size: NA
j_call: TRBJ1-2
d_call: NA
v_call: TRBV7-9
cdr3_aa: CASSLGAGVYGYTF
cdr3_nt: TGTGCCAGCAGCTTAGGGGCAGGGGTCTATGGCTACACCTTC

clone_size: NA
j_call: TRBJ1-4
d_call: NA
v_call: TRBV28
cdr3_aa: CASSRSWGPRANEKLFF
cdr3_nt: TGTGCCAGCAGTCGGTCGTGGGGGCCTAGGGCTAATGAAAAACTGTTTTTT

clone_size: NA
j_call: TRBJ2-5
d_call: TRBD2
v_call: TRBV5-1
cdr3_aa: CASSLAASGGALGQETQYF
cdr3_nt: TGCGCCAGCAGCTTGGCTGCTAGCGGGGGGGCCCTAGGCCAAGAGACCCAGTACTTC

clone_size: medium-sized
j_call: TRBJ2-2
d_call: TRBD2
v_call: TRBV29-1
cdr3_aa: CSVEGTSGTVNTGELFF
cdr3_nt: TGCAGCGTTGAAGGGACTAGCGGGACGGTGAACACCGGGGAGCTGTTTTTT

clone_size: NA
j_call: TRBJ1-2
d_call: NA
v_call: TRBV6-5
cdr3_aa: CASSYSRDGYTF
cdr3_nt: TGTGCCAGCAGTTACTCGAGGGATGGCTACACCTTC

clone_size: once
j_call: TRBJ2-3
d_call: NA
v_call: TRBV10-3
cdr3_aa: CAISQGTDTQYF
cdr3_nt: TGTGCCATCTCCCAGGGCACAGATACGCAGTATTTT

clone_size: NA
j_call: TRBJ2-2
d_call: TRBD1
v_call: TRBV5-1
cdr3_aa: CASSPWTGGAFTGELFF
cdr3_nt: TGCGCCAGCAGCCCATGGACAGGGGGCGCTTTTACCGGGGAGCTGTTTTTT

clone_size: NA
j_call: TRBJ2-7
d_call: TRBD2
v_call: TRBV4-2
cdr3_aa: CASSQAIRGGYNHFYEQYF
cdr3_nt: TGTGCCAGCAGCCAAGCCATACGGGGGGGTTATAACCATTTCTACGAGCAGTACTTC

clone_size: NA
j_call: TRBJ1-6
d_call: NA
v_call: TRBV28
cdr3_aa: CASRASPYNSPLHF
cdr3_nt: TGTGCCAGCAGGGCCTCCCCCTATAATTCACCCCTCCACTTT

clone_size: NA
j_call: TRBJ1-6
d_call: NA
v_call: TRBV19
cdr3_aa: CASSEQERYNSPLHF
cdr3_nt: TGTGCCAGTAGTGAACAGGAGCGCTATAATTCACCCCTCCACTTT

clone_size: NA
j_call: TRBJ2-1
d_call: TRBD2
v_call: TRBV24-1
cdr3_aa: CATRPTSGGAVEQFF
cdr3_nt: TGTGCCACCAGACCCACTAGCGGGGGGGCTGTTGAGCAGTTCTTC

clone_size: NA
j_call: TRBJ2-7
d_call: NA
v_call: TRBV5-5
cdr3_aa: CASSFGTFYEQYF
cdr3_nt: TGTGCCAGCAGCTTCGGGACTTTCTACGAGCAGTACTTC

clone_size: NA
j_call: TRBJ1-1
d_call: NA
v_call: TRBV2
cdr3_aa: CASSGTATIMNTEAFF
cdr3_nt: TGTGCCAGCAGCGGAACAGCGACTATCATGAACACTGAAGCTTTCTTT

clone_size: NA
j_call: TRBJ2-3
d_call: NA
v_call: TRBV11-3
cdr3_aa: CASRAAGRTDTQYF
cdr3_nt: TGTGCCAGCAGGGCGGCGGGGCGCACAGATACGCAGTATTTT

clone_size: NA
j_call: TRBJ1-2
d_call: NA
v_call: TRBV4-2
cdr3_aa: CASSQDPQGINYGYTF
cdr3_nt: TGTGCCAGCAGCCAAGATCCCCAGGGAATAAACTATGGCTACACCTTC

clone_size: NA
j_call: TRBJ2-5
d_call: NA
v_call: TRBV9
cdr3_aa: CASSGRDLGTRETQYF
cdr3_nt: TGTGCCAGCAGCGGGCGGGACCTCGGGACGCGGGAGACCCAGTACTTC